The 20 T cell receptor beta chains below come from one sample, sequenced in a study of CD8 T cells in Susac syndrome (dated by TCRdb to the late 2010s). The receptor library was made with the immunoSEQ multiplex PCR assay. RNA was extracted with the RNeasy kit and about 0.5 to 1 ug was reverse transcribed using random hexamers. TCRdb applied fastp at Q25 and MiXCR to the public reads, then kept only in-frame beta chains. Entries that share a CDR3 protein sequence are merged under the most common genes and DNA. The sample table contains 150,000 to 200,000 distinct CDR3 sequences; only one count was recorded for about 93% of them. Jointly, the top ten make up about 0.088% of the sample. The sample consisted of CD4+ T cells from PBMCs. The origin of the receptors is a human donor with multiple sclerosis.

The chain joins TRBV5-1 to TRBJ1-2; 9 nucleotides agree with TRBD1. From germline, CDR1 is SGHRS and CDR2 YFSETQ. The CDR3 covers 15 residues. The V gene end was trimmed by 0 bases and the J gene end by 7 bases; junction bases not matched to a gene: 7. The CDR3 nucleotides read TGCGCCAGCAGCTTGGCCGGGACAGGGAACGGTGGCTACACCTTC. It specifies CASSLAGTGNGGYTF.

This clonotype was seen only once. V usage is TRBV6-5 and J usage is TRBJ2-7; D is perhaps TRBD2 (5 bases). Trimming removed 0 bases at V and 2 bases at J, with 11 bases between. The CDR3 is made up of 15 amino acids. From germline, CDR1 is MNHEY and CDR2 SVGAGI. CDR3 sequence reads: CASSYSPYGAYEQYF. CDR3 DNA: TGTGCCAGCAGTTACTCCCCCTACGGGGCCTACGAGCAGTACTTC.

This rearrangement joins TRBV6-5 to TRBJ2-5; 8 nucleotides agree with TRBD1. This CDR3 contains 15 residues. V shed 2 bases and J 4 bases; nucleotides not matched to a gene: 6. The germline gives CDR1 MNHEY, CDR2 SVGAGI. CDR3 in DNA: TGTGCCAGCAGTTACCGTCCTACAGGGGGAGAGACCCAGTACTTC. The encoded protein is CASSYRPTGGETQYF.

This chain connects TRBV6-5 to TRBJ1-4; 9 nucleotides match TRBD1. Trimming cost V 2 bases and J 7 bases; bases outside gene matches: 2. The CDR3 covers 14 residues. CDR1 MNHEY and CDR2 SVGAGI come from the germline V gene. The CDR3 DNA follows: TGTGCCAGCAGTTACGACAGGGGGTTTGAAAAACTGTTTTTT. It translates to CASSYDRGFEKLFF.

The chain couples TRBV4-2 to TRBJ1-3, with D unclear. From germline, CDR1 is LGHNA and CDR2 YNFKEQ. The germline V and J ends were trimmed by 4 bases and 16 bases, with 17 bases remaining between them. The CDR3 has 12 amino acids. CDR3 in DNA: TGTGCCAGCAGCCGAGACCTCCGAGCCACGTATTTT. Amino acids: CASSRDLRATYF.

The rearrangement uses TRBV2 and TRBJ2-7; D may be TRBD1 (6 bases). The germline CDR1 and CDR2 sequences are SNHLY and FYNNEI. Trimming pared 4 bases from V and 3 bases from J, leaving 16 bases between. CDR3 length: 15 residues. The CDR3 region is CASSVTGIPGYEQYF. The CDR3 bases are TGTGCCAGCAGTGTCACAGGGATCCCAGGCTACGAGCAGTACTTC.

The rearrangement links TRBV6-5 to TRBJ1-2, with D possibly matching TRBD1 (6 bases). The V end was cut by 2 bases, the J end by 2 bases, with 15 bases between. Germline V lookup: CDR1 MNHEY, CDR2 SVGAGI. The CDR3 runs to 16 residues. As DNA, the CDR3 is TGTGCCAGCAGTTACGGGCAGGGGTTAGGGAACTATGGCTACACCTTC. The encoded protein is CASSYGQGLGNYGYTF.

The genes are TRBV6-2 or TRBV6-3 and TRBJ1-4; 7 nucleotides line up with TRBD1. Germline assignment: CDR1 MNHEY and CDR2 SVGEGT. V shed 6 bases and J 8 bases; nucleotides not matched to a gene: 6. The CDR3 has 13 amino acids. The CDR3 DNA follows: TGTGCCAGCAGACGACAGGGCGAAGAAAAACTGTTTTTT. Protein: CASRRQGEEKLFF.

This sequence joins TRBV5-4 and TRBJ2-7, with no clear D. CDR3 size: 13 residues. Per the germline V gene, CDR1 is SGHNT and CDR2 is YYREEE (reference sequence). V was clipped by 4 bases and J by 5 bases, with 13 bases between them. CDR3 coding DNA: TGTGCCAGCAGCCGACCCCCCGGTGACGAGCAGTACTTC. Translating gives CASSRPPGDEQYF.

The V call is TRBV9, the J call TRBJ1-2; 7 bases align to TRBD1. The CDR3 runs to 15 residues. Looked up from germline, CDR1 is SGDLS and CDR2 is YYNGEE. With 4 bases clipped from V and 5 bases from J, the junction kept 11 bases outside the gene matches. This chain's CDR3 is CASSPEGARGYGYTF. In nucleotides, the CDR3 is TGTGCCAGCAGCCCAGAGGGGGCGAGAGGTTATGGCTACACCTTC.

The chain couples TRBV20-1 to TRBJ2-5; D is perhaps TRBD2 (5 bases). This CDR3 is built from 13 residues. The germline CDR1 and CDR2 sequences are DFQATT and SNEGSKA (reference sequence). The CDR3 DNA follows: TGCAGCGCCTTAAGAGCGGACCAAGAGACCCAGTACTTC. Translating it yields CSALRADQETQYF.

This chain links TRBV30 with TRBJ1-3; perhaps TRBD1 as D (5 bases). CDR3 length: 15 amino acids. The V end lost 0 bases, the J end lost 4 bases, and 13 bases lay between the germline ends. Germline V gene sequence: CDR1 GTSNPN, CDR2 SVGIG (reference sequence). The CDR3 loop is CAWSVQGEAGNTIYF. CDR3 DNA: TGTGCCTGGAGTGTACAAGGGGAGGCAGGAAACACCATATATTTT.

The chain has TRBV7-2 and TRBJ2-3, with 9 bases matching TRBD2. CDR1 SGHTA and CDR2 FQGNSA come from the germline V gene. The ends lost 5 bases at V and 6 bases at J; junction bases unmatched: 12. There are 16 residues in the CDR3. CDR3 in DNA: TGTGCCAGCAGCGCTGACTTAGCGGGAGTTGAGGATACGCAGTATTTT. Its protein product is CASSADLAGVEDTQYF.

V usage is TRBV18 and J usage is TRBJ2-1, with a weak D call TRBD1 (7 bases). The V gene's germline CDR1 is KGHSH and CDR2 LQKENI. The CDR3 consists of 13 residues. Trimming took 6 bases from V and 4 from J, leaving 10 bases between them. The CDR3 DNA follows: TGTGCCAGCTCGGAGGGGGCTTACAATGAGCAGTTCTTC. Translating it yields CASSEGAYNEQFF.

This chain uses TRBV4-1 with TRBJ1-2; D unclear. The germline CDR1 and CDR2 sequences are MGHRA and YSYEKL. V was pared by 2 bases and J by 2 bases, with 12 bases between. The CDR3 sequence is 15 residues long. CDR3 in amino acids: CASSQWLLGNYGYTF. In DNA form, the CDR3 reads TGCGCCAGCAGCCAATGGTTGCTGGGGAACTATGGCTACACCTTC.

The rearrangement links TRBV7-9 to TRBJ2-1; D remains unclear. V lost 5 bases, J lost 5 bases, and 13 bases lay in between. CDR1 is SEHNR and CDR2 is FQNEAQ in the germline V gene (reference sequence). The CDR3 covers 14 residues. Written as DNA, the CDR3 is TGTGCCAGCAGCCGCTCGACACTGAACAATGAGCAGTTCTTC. Translated: CASSRSTLNNEQFF. The full variable domain, completed using reference TRBV7-9 and TRBJ2-1, is DTGVSQNPRHKITKRGQNVTFRCDPISEHNRLYWYRQTLGQGPEFLTYFQNEAQLEKSRLLSDRFSAERPKGSFSTLEIQRTEQGDSAMYLCASSRSTLNNEQFFGPGTRLTVL.

The V call is TRBV28, the J call TRBJ1-4; 7 bases map to TRBD1. CDR3 length: 14 amino acids. In germline, CDR1 is MDHEN, CDR2 SYDVKM. V lost 5 bases and J lost 11; bases outside the gene matches: 11. DNA for the CDR3: TGTGCCAGCAGTCCGGGACAGTACTCCCCCAAACTGTTTTTT. Its translation is CASSPGQYSPKLFF.

This clonotype was detected once. The chain links TRBV7-2 to TRBJ2-7; D is possibly TRBD1 (5 bases). With 5 bases removed from V and 4 bases from J, the gap between germline ends came to 12 bases. The CDR3 is 13 amino acids. Germline CDR1 reads SGHTA; CDR2 reads FQGNSA. The CDR3 loop reads CASSQQGQYEQYF. The CDR3 DNA sequence: TGTGCCAGCAGCCAGCAGGGTCAGTACGAGCAGTACTTC.

V and J are TRBV15 and TRBJ1-2; 8 positions agree with TRBD1. The CDR3 sequence is 13 residues long. V lost 5 bases, J lost 2 bases, and 1 base stayed unmatched. CDR1 is LNHNV and CDR2 is YYDKDF in the germline V gene (reference sequence). CDR3 DNA sequence: TGTGCCACCAGCCGACAGGGGAACTATGGCTACACCTTC. This gives the protein CATSRQGNYGYTF.

The rearrangement links TRBV29-1 to TRBJ2-3; 10 nucleotides match TRBD2. Trimming cost V 1 base and J 5 bases; bases outside gene matches: 6. This CDR3 is 15 amino acids long. Germline CDR1 SQVTM, CDR2 ANQGSEA. CDR3 sequence: CSVEGSGGARDTQYF. CDR3 DNA sequence: TGCAGCGTTGAAGGCAGCGGGGGGGCGAGAGATACGCAGTATTTT.